The 19 T cell receptor beta chains below were found in one sample sequenced in a study of blood T cells in healthy people across ages. A J-beta primer mix and a sample-barcoded 5' primer were used in a second PCR of roughly 7 to 12 cycles. TCRdb processed the 5' RACE reads anew with MiXCR; each CDR3 protein has one entry. The sample includes about 630,000 distinct CDR3 sequences, roughly 21% seen only once; the top ten take roughly 3.6%. The material sequenced was blood. The receptors shown here come from a man in his sixties or seventies in good health.

This clonotype has at least ten counts. This chain joins TRBV7-9 and TRBJ2-7, with D possibly TRBD1 on 6 matching bases. The V end was cut by 4 bases, the J end by 3 bases, with 13 bases between. CDR1 SEHNR and CDR2 FQNEAQ come from the germline V gene (reference sequence). This CDR3 comprises 14 residues. In nucleotides, the CDR3 is TGTGCCAGCAGCTCGGTCCGGGACAACTACGAGCAGTACTTC. The encoded protein is CASSSVRDNYEQYF.

This clonotype was detected only a few times. The rearrangement joins TRBV7-3 to TRBJ2-3, with D unresolved. Deletions cut 3 bases from V and 4 bases from J, with 11 bases between. The CDR3 runs 14 residues. Germline V gives CDR1 SGHTA, CDR2 FQGTGA. The CDR3 protein is CASSFSRSADTQYF. CDR3 DNA sequence: TGTGCCAGCAGCTTCTCCCGAAGTGCAGATACGCAGTATTTT.

This rearrangement joins TRBV27 to TRBJ2-1; 7 bases line up with TRBD1. Germline CDR1 is MNHEY and CDR2 is SMNVEV (reference sequence). The junction had 7 bases not matched to a gene; V was cut back by 2 bases and J by 6 bases. CDR3 length: 15 amino acids. Here the CDR3 DNA reads TGTGCCAGCAGTTTACAAGGGGGCTCCGGCAATGAGCAGTTCTTC. It is translated as CASSLQGGSGNEQFF.

Only a few counts were recorded for this clonotype. This chain connects TRBV12-3 or TRBV12-4 to TRBJ1-1, with 8 bases that match TRBD1. This CDR3 has 12 residues. V lost 1 base and J lost 8; bases outside the gene matches: 0. CDR3 sequence (DNA): TGTGCCAGCAGTTTAGGGGACAGGGAAGCTTTCTTT. Its protein product is CASSLGDREAFF.

This clonotype was observed a handful of times. The genes are TRBV20-1 and TRBJ2-4; TRBD2 agrees at 8 bases. Germline V gene lookup returns CDR1 DFQATT and CDR2 SNEGSKA (reference sequence). The V segment lost 0 bases and the J segment 5 bases; nucleotides outside the gene matches: 6. The CDR3 is 15 residues long. The chain's CDR3 is CSARDQAGAENIQYF. The CDR3 DNA sequence: TGCAGTGCTAGAGACCAAGCGGGAGCGGAAAACATTCAGTACTTC.

There are a few counts of this clonotype. The rearrangement uses TRBV7-2 and TRBJ2-7; D gene unclear. The CDR3 sequence is 19 residues long. Per the germline V gene, CDR1 is SGHTA and CDR2 is FQGNSA. Trimming removed 2 bases at V and 0 bases at J, with 23 bases between. Written as DNA, the CDR3 is TGTGCCAGCAGCTTAAGGGCCCCGATAGGAGCTGGCCTCTCCTACGAGCAGTACTTC. Amino acid sequence: CASSLRAPIGAGLSYEQYF.

The chain couples TRBV6-5 to TRBJ2-7; TRBD1 or TRBD2 may be the D gene (5 bases each). The V end was cut by 4 bases, the J end by 5 bases, with 15 bases between. The CDR3 sequence is 14 residues long. Germline loops: CDR1 MNHEY, CDR2 SVGAGI. CDR3 region: CASSWTGRSDEQYF. The CDR3 bases are TGTGCCAGCAGTTGGACGGGACGTAGTGACGAGCAGTACTTC.

The chain couples TRBV3-1 to TRBJ2-4; D uncertain. The ends were cut back, 8 bases at V and 1 base at J, with 6 bases in the middle. CDR1 and CDR2 (germline): LGHDT, YNNKEL (reference sequence). CDR3 length: 12 amino acids. Here the CDR3 reads CASSQAKNIQYF. The CDR3 DNA sequence: TGTGCCAGCTCCCAGGCCAAAAACATTCAGTACTTC. Drawing the rest from reference TRBV3-1 and TRBJ2-4, the complete variable domain is DTAVSQTPKYLVTQMGNDKSIKCEQNLGHDTMYWYKQDSKKFLKIMFSYNNKELIINETVPNRFSPKSPDKAHLNLHINSLELGDSAVYFCASSQAKNIQYFGAGTRLSVL.

The chain joins TRBV24-1 to TRBJ1-1; D is unresolved. The V end was cut by 3 bases, the J end by 5 bases, with 15 bases between. CDR3 length equals 15 residues. Germline V CDR1 and CDR2: KGHDR, SFDVKD. CDR3 region: CATSDPTNGVTEAFF. The CDR3 bases are TGTGCCACCAGTGATCCTACTAATGGGGTAACTGAAGCTTTCTTT.

This clonotype came up a few times. V is TRBV2 and J is TRBJ1-4; TRBD1 matches 8 bases. Germline loops: CDR1 SNHLY, CDR2 FYNNEI. The CDR3 covers 14 residues. J lost 7 bases, V lost 5 bases, and 6 bases had no gene match. This chain's CDR3 is CASSMDRVGEKLFF. In DNA form, the CDR3 reads TGTGCCAGCAGTATGGACAGGGTGGGTGAAAAACTGTTTTTT.

This clonotype has only a few counts. The rearrangement uses TRBV28 and TRBJ2-7; 8 bases are shared with TRBD1. Germline CDR1 reads MDHEN; CDR2 reads SYDVKM. Trimming removed 1 base from V and 0 bases from J; junction bases left unmatched: 8. The CDR3 totals 17 residues. The CDR3 here is CASSLYRGALSSYEQYV. DNA for the CDR3: TGTGCCAGCAGTTTATACAGGGGGGCATTGAGCTCCTACGAGCAGTACGTC.

This clonotype has more than one count but fewer than ten. This rearrangement joins TRBV11-2 to TRBJ2-5, with unresolved D. Per germline, CDR1 SGHAT and CDR2 FQNNGV. V was trimmed by 1 base and J by 2 bases, leaving 11 bases between them. The CDR3 runs 15 residues. In DNA form, the CDR3 reads TGTGCCAGCAGCTTAGCGAGGCATACGCAAGAGACCCAGTACTTC. It codes for CASSLARHTQETQYF.

The gene calls are TRBV4-1 and TRBJ2-3; TRBD2 aligns across 10 bases. With 0 bases clipped from V and 7 bases from J, the junction kept 10 bases outside the gene matches. CDR3 length: 17 amino acids. Germline lookup yields CDR1 MGHRA and CDR2 YSYEKL. The CDR3 coding sequence is TGCGCCAGCAGCCAAGAAATACTAGCGGGAACAATGAATACGCAGTATTTT. It is translated as CASSQEILAGTMNTQYF.

This clonotype was picked up a small number of times. V usage is TRBV29-1 and J usage is TRBJ2-1; 7 nucleotides match TRBD2. Germline V gene lookup returns CDR1 SQVTM and CDR2 ANQGSEA. Trimming removed 5 bases from V and 9 bases from J; junction bases left unmatched: 10. CDR3 length: 13 amino acids. The DNA for the CDR3 is TGCAGCGTTTGGGCGGGAGATATGGCTGAGCAGTTCTTC. Encoded protein: CSVWAGDMAEQFF.

This clonotype was seen only a few times. The genes are TRBV11-2 and TRBJ2-3; 10 bases map to TRBD1. This CDR3 contains 15 residues. V was pared by 0 bases and J by 5 bases, with 2 bases of the junction left unmatched. From germline, CDR1 is SGHAT and CDR2 FQNNGV. The CDR3 nucleotides are TGTGCCAGCAGCTTAGATGGGGACAGGGGAGATACGCAGTATTTT. This sequence encodes CASSLDGDRGDTQYF.

This clonotype appeared a few times. This rearrangement joins TRBV20-1 to TRBJ2-7, with TRBD2 matching over 12 bases. There are 18 residues in the CDR3. Germline CDR1 and CDR2: DFQATT and SNEGSKA (reference sequence). Germline trimming cut 3 bases from V and 3 bases from J; bases unmatched to any gene: 15. For the CDR3, the DNA is TGCAGTGCTAGTAACCCCCAGGCTAGCGGGAGGGCCGTCTACGAGCAGTACTTC. It yields the protein CSASNPQASGRAVYEQYF.

This sequence joins TRBV20-1 and TRBJ1-1, with a tentative D call TRBD1 (5 bases). CDR1 and CDR2 from the germline V gene are DFQATT and SNEGSKA (reference sequence). The CDR3 sequence is 14 residues long. Trimming removed 0 bases from V and 4 bases from J, with 12 bases in between. The CDR3 DNA is TGCAGTGCTAGAGATCCGGGGACGGGCACTGAAGCTTTCTTT. This gives the protein CSARDPGTGTEAFF.

V usage is TRBV2 and J usage is TRBJ2-7, with 9 bases aligning to TRBD1. Losses at the gene ends were 1 base for V and 0 bases for J; bases not matched to a gene: 13. Germline V lookup: CDR1 SNHLY, CDR2 FYNNEI. The CDR3 contains 19 residues. The DNA of the CDR3 is TGTGCCAGCAGTGAAGTAGAGGACAGGGGAGGCTACTACTCCTACGAGCAGTACTTC. As protein: CASSEVEDRGGYYSYEQYF. Full variable domain (rest looked up from reference TRBV2 and TRBJ2-7): EPEVTQTPSHQVTQMGQEVILRCVPISNHLYFYWYRQILGQKVEFLVSFYNNEISEKSEIFDDQFSVERPDGSNFTLKIRSTKLEDSAMYFCASSEVEDRGGYYSYEQYFGPGTRLTVT.

This chain links TRBV5-1 with TRBJ2-5, with 10 bases identical to TRBD1. Losses at the gene ends were 4 bases for V and 5 bases for J; bases not matched to a gene: 11. This CDR3 has 16 amino acids. The germline V gene has CDR1 SGHRS and CDR2 YFSETQ. Here the CDR3 reads CASSPQTGGLVETQYF. The CDR3 nucleotides are TGCGCCAGCAGCCCTCAGACAGGGGGCTTAGTTGAGACCCAGTACTTC.